This T cell receptor (beta chain) was retrieved from a study of T cells after yellow fever vaccination. Findings and limits, study-wide: Peaking on day 5 versus 15, the secondary response was faster but weaker. The presence of abundant clonotypes contaminating from the bulk population was possible in FACS-sorted repertoires. A small proportion of clonotypes was detected in both the CD4 and CD8 compartments.

Comment on this clonotype: Antigen unknown. Germline and junction disagree at one end, which may indicate a read error.

Germline-derived CDR1 and CDR2 are KGHDR and SFDVKD. The CDR3 is made up of 9 amino acids. In TCRdb, the 5' RACE reads were re-called with MiXCR into one record per CDR3 protein. The table includes some 340,000 distinct CDR3 sequences, 4.1% detected once. The receptor's source is a young man who received the YFV17D yellow fever vaccine. Sequenced here: PBMCs, sampled 5 days after the yellow fever booster vaccination. The chain combines TRBV24-1 with TRBJ2-1, with no clear D. This CDR3 reads CATSGPSNF. The CDR3 DNA reads TGTGCCACCAGTGGCCCCTCGAACTTC.